This T cell receptor (beta chain) was profiled in a study of preoperative IRX-2 immunotherapy in early breast cancer (dated by TCRdb to about 2019). In the paper's terms, the treatment or condition label means: preoperative locoregional IRX-2 cytokine immunotherapy. The samples were obtained from a phase Ib study that tested preoperative, locoregional IRX-2 cytokine immunotherapy meant to prime immune responses. Patients with early-stage breast cancer who were given IRX-2 before surgery served as donors. The CDR3 has 15 amino acids, counting the end cysteine and phenylalanine. This entry keeps only the CDR3 DNA: 45 bases, framed from base 1. The germline V gene specifies SGHNT as CDR1 and YENEEA as CDR2. A word on this clone: Its antigen remains unidentified. The junction departs from germline at one end; a sequencing error may be responsible.

Receptor amplification or capture employed the immunoSEQ multiplex PCR assay. Drawn from immuneACCESS, this table holds only the in-frame rearrangements with V and J called that TCRdb kept. Clones are partly lost; checked studies trace under half to an unresolved V gene and leave the rest unexplained. Recorded for this sample are around 25,000 clones; just under 80% of them occurred a single time. Of the sample, 2.2% falls within the top ten clones. The chain is assembled from TRBV11-3 and TRBJ2-2; 8 middle bases align to TRBD1. The clonotype comes from a human donor with breast cancer. Material: lymph node tissue, obtained before IRX-2 immunotherapy. The DNA sequence is as follows: TGTGCTAGCAGCGATGGGACAGGGAACACCGGGGAGCTGTTTTTT. Its protein product is CASSDGTGNTGELFF.